This T cell receptor (beta chain) comes out of a study of CD8 T cells in Susac syndrome (dated by TCRdb to between 2017 and 2020). For context, the study as a whole: Of the Susac syndrome patients who were sequenced, about eight were in clinical remission while 5 or 6 had clinically active disease. At the time of blood withdrawal, Susac syndrome patients were either therapy-naive, taking corticosteroids (with some also receiving IVIg), or on IVIg alone. Whether CD8+ T cell activation and differentiation in Susac syndrome was antigen driven was tested using repertoire sequencing. Results the study describes overall, beyond this receptor: The number of individuals in the TCR sequencing and HLA analysis was recognized as being relatively small. In the CD4+ T cell repertoire of Susac syndrome patients, clonal expansion was not detected.

The germline V gene (reference sequence) provides CDR1 DFQATT and CDR2 SNEGSKA. From its cysteine to its phenylalanine, the CDR3 spans 16 amino acids. The kept DNA is CDR3 alone, 48 bases in frame from the first base. V is clipped by 5 bases and J by 4 bases, and the sequence between their germline boundaries is 20 bases long. High-throughput TCR beta sequencing profiled peripheral blood CD8+ and CD4+ T cells from healthy donors, Susac syndrome patients and multiple sclerosis patients. Recently defined diagnostic criteria for definite or probable disease were met by the Susac syndrome patients. Bulk CD8+ and CD4+ T cells were purified by magnetic negative isolation, whereas CD8+ TEMRA cells were enriched by FACS. Blood was drawn into EDTA tubes, processed within 24 hours, and PBMCs were isolated by density gradient centrifugation. PBMCs intended for TCR sequencing were cryopreserved in liquid nitrogen and were subsequently thawed in a 37 degrees C water bath. A purity of at least 90% was achieved for sorted or isolated CD4+, CD8+ and CD8+ TEMRA cells.

On this clonotype itself: This clone's antigen is unknown. Base qualities are not recorded, but no much larger clone differs from it by a single base.

RNA was extracted using the RNeasy kit, and roughly 0.5 to 1 ug of the RNA was reverse transcribed with random hexamers. TCR beta CDR3 regions were amplified with the immunoSEQ multiplex PCR assay covering 54 Vbeta and 13 Jbeta segments. PCR amplification bias was corrected using a synthetic template baseline for primer optimization and computational correction. As for the authors' bioinformatics: Reads were annotated to V, D and J genes according to IMGT and were analyzed with immunoSEQ Analyzer, with only productive sequences retained. To calculate clonality, Shannon entropy was normalized by log2 of the number of productive unique sequences and then subtracted from one. For each patient and control, public and private clones were evaluated within the 100 most prevalent clones. Clones were defined as Susac-specific when absent from the healthy and MS cohorts, from approximately 970 published viral clones and from other ImmuneACCESS disease sequences. Clones were called with MiXCR by TCRdb after fastp trimmed the public reads at Q25, and only in-frame beta chains were retained. A single entry per CDR3 protein holds the most common genes and DNA from its merged rows. Clone size and V and J calls follow TCRdb, not the original study. The sample has 150,000 to 200,000 distinct CDR3 sequences on record, around 90% of them singletons. Roughly 0.087% of the sample belongs to the ten largest clones.

The receptor was isolated from a human donor with Susac syndrome. The source material was CD4+ T cells from PBMCs. The rearrangement joined TRBV20-1 to TRBJ2-2; TRBD2 is perhaps the D gene, given 5 matching bases. The nucleotide sequence reads as follows: TGCAGTGCTGACCACCGGAGCGGCCGGGGCACCGGGGAGCTGTTTTTT. Translated, it gives CSADHRSGRGTGELFF.